This T cell receptor (beta chain) is from a study of low-dose radiotherapy and immunotherapy resistance in tumors. The ends lost 0 bases at V and 4 bases at J; junction bases unmatched: 2. This CDR3 is 14 amino acids long. Germline CDR1 SGHNT, CDR2 YYREEE (reference sequence). Alpha and beta chains were covered, as first-strand cDNA relied on TRAV- and TRBV-specific primers. Both a constant-region primer and a V-primer adapter served to amplify TCRs across 20 to 25 PCR cycles. TCRdb processed the reads anew with MiXCR; each CDR3 protein has one entry. The data hold 45,000 or so distinct CDR3 sequences, with 25% to 30% observed a single time. The time point was: after trial treatment. As for treatment: LDRT plus nivolumab, ipilimumab, low-dose cyclophosphamide and aspirin (RACIN trial). The donors' treatment consisted of nivolumab, ipilimumab, aspirin, low-dose cyclophosphamide and low-dose radiotherapy. Advanced solid tumors lacking tumor-infiltrating lymphocytes were present in eligible patients.

This TCR came from a male donor with prostate cancer. The J gene is TRBJ1-2, the V gene TRBV5-4; TRBD1 agrees at 8 bases. This specimen was PBMCs, taken after low-dose radiotherapy plus immunotherapy. CDR3 region: CASSLETGAYGYTF. The CDR3 DNA sequence: TGTGCCAGCAGCTTGGAGACAGGGGCCTATGGCTACACCTTC.